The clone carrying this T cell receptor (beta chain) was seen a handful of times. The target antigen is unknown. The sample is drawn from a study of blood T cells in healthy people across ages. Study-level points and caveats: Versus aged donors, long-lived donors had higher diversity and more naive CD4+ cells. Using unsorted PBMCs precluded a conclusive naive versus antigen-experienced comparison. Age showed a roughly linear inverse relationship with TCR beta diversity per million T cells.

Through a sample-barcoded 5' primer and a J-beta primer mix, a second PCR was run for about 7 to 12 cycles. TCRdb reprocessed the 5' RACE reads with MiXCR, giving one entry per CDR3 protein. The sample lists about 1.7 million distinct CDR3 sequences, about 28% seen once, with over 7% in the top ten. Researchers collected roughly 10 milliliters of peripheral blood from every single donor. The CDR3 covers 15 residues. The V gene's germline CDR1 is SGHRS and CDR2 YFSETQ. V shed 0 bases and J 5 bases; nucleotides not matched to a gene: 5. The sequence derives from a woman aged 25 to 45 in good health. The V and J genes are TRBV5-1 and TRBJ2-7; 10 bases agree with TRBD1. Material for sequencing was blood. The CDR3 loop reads CASSLDGTGANEQYF. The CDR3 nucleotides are TGCGCCAGCAGCTTGGATGGGACAGGGGCAAACGAGCAGTACTTC.